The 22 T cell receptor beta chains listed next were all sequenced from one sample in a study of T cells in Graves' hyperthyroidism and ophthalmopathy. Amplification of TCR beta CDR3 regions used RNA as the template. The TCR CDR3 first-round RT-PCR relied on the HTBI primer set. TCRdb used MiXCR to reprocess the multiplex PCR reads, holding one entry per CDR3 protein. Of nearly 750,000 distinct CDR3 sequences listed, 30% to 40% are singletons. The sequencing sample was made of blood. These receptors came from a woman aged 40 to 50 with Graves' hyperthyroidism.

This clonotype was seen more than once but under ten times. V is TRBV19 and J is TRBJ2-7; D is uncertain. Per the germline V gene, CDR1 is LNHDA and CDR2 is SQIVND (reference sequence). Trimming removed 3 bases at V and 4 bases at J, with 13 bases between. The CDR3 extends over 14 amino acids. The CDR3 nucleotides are TGTGCCAGTAGTATGGGCTCCAATAGGTACGAGCAGTACTTC. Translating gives CASSMGSNRYEQYF.

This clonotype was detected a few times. In DNA, the CDR3 is TGTGCCAGCAGTTTAAAGCAAGTTACTGAAGCTTTCTTT. As protein: CASSLKQVTEAFF. The chain has TRBV12-3 or TRBV12-4 and TRBJ1-1; D gene uncertain. Trimming pared 2 bases from V and 5 bases from J, leaving 9 bases between. This CDR3 region has 13 residues.

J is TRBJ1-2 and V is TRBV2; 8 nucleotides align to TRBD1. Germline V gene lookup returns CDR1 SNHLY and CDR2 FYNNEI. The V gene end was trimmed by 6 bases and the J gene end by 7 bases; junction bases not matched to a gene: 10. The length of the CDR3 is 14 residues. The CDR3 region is CASRSTGGWCGYTF. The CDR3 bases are TGTGCCAGCAGATCAACAGGGGGTTGGTGTGGCTACACCTTC.

The CDR3 here is CASSEIRSSYEQYF. CDR3 nucleotide sequence: TGTGCCAGCAGTGAGATCAGGAGCTCCTACGAGCAGTACTTC. The chain combines TRBV2 with TRBJ2-7; no clear D gene. CDR1 SNHLY and CDR2 FYNNEI come from the germline V gene. The CDR3 spans 14 residues. Trimming left V 3 bases short and J 0 bases short, with 9 bases between.

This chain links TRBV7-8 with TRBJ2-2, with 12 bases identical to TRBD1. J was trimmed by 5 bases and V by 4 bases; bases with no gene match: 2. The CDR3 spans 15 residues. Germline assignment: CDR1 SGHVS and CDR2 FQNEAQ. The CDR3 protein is CASSSGQGATGELFF. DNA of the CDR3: TGTGCCAGCAGCTCGGGACAGGGGGCGACCGGGGAGCTGTTTTTT.

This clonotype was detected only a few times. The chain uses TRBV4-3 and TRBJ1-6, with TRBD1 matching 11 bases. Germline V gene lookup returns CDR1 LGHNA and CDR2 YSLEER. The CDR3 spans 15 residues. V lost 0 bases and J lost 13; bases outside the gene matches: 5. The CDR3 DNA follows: TGCGCCAGCAGCCAAGATAGGGGGACAGGGGGGCCCCTCCACTTT. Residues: CASSQDRGTGGPLHF.

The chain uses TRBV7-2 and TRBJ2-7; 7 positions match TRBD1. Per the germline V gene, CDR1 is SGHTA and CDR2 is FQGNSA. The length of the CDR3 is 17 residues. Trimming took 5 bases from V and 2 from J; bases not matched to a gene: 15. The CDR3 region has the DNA TGTGCCAGCAGCATACGGCACGGGCAGGGGGTACCCTACGAGCAGTACTTC. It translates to CASSIRHGQGVPYEQYF.

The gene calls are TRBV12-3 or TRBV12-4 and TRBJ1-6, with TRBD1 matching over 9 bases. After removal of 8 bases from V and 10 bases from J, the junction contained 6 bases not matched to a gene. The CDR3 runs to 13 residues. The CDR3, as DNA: TGTGCCAGCCAGACAGGGGGTGACTCACCCCTCCACTTT. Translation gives CASQTGGDSPLHF.

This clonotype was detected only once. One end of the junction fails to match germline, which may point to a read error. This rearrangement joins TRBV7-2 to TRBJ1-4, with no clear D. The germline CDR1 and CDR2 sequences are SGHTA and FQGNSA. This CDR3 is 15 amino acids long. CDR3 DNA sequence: TGCGCCAGCAGCCAAGTCGGGTATAGGGATGAAAAACTGTTTTTT. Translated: CASSQVGYRDEKLFF.

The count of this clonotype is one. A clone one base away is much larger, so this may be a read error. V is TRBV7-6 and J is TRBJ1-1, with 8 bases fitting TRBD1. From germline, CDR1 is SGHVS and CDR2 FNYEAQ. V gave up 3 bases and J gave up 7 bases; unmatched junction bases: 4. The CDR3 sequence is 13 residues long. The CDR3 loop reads CASSFDRGGEAFF. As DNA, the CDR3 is TGTGCCAGCAGCTTCGACAGGGGAGGTGAAGCTTTCTTT.

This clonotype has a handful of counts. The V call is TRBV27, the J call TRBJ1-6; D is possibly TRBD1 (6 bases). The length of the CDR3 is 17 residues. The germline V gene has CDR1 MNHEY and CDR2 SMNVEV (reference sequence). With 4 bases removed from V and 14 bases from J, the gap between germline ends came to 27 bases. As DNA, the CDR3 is TGTGCCAGCAGTTATGCAGCGGGCGGTGGGGGCAAAGGGGCCCTCCACTTT. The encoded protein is CASSYAAGGGGKGALHF.

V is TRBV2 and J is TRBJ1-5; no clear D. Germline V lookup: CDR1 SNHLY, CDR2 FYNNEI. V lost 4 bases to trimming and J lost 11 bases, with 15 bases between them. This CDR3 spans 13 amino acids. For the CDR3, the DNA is TGTGCCAGCAGTGGACCGACCAAAGAGACCCAGCATTTT. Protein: CASSGPTKETQHF.

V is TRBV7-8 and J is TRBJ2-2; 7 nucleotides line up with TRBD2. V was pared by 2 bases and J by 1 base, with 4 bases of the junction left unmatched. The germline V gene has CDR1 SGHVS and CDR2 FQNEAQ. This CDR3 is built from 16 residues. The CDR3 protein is CASSLTASGNTGELFF. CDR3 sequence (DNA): TGTGCCAGCAGCTTAACGGCTAGCGGGAACACCGGGGAGCTGTTTTTT.

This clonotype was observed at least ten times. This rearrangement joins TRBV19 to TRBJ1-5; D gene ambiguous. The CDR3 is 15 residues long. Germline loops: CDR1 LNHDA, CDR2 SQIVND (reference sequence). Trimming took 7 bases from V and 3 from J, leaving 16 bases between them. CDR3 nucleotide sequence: TGTGCCAGTACCCCCTTGGAAGGTTCCAATCAGCCCCAGCATTTT. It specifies CASTPLEGSNQPQHF.

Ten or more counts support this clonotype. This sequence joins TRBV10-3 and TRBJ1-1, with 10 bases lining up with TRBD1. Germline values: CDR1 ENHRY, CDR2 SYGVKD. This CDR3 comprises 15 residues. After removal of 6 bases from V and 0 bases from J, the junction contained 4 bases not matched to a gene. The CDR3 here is CAIRRQGALNTEAFF. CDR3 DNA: TGTGCCATCAGAAGACAGGGGGCGCTGAACACTGAAGCTTTCTTT.

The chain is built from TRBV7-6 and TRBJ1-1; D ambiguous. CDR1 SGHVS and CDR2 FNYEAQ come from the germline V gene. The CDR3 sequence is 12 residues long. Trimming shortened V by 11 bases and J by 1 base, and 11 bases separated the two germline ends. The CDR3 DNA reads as TGTGCCTGGGCCAGAGCGAACACTGAAGCTTTCTTT. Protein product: CAWARANTEAFF.

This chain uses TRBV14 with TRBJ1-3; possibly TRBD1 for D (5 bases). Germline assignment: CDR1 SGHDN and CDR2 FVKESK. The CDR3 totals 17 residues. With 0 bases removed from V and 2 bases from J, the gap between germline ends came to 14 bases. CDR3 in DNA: TGTGCCAGCAGCCAAGATGCCCACAGGACGACTGGAAACACCATATATTTT. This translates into CASSQDAHRTTGNTIYF. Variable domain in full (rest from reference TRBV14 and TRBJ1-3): EAGVTQFPSHSVIEKGQTVTLRCDPISGHDNLYWYRRVMGKEIKFLLHFVKESKQDESGMPNNRFLAERTGGTYSTLKVQPAELEDSGVYFCASSQDAHRTTGNTIYFGEGSWLTVV.

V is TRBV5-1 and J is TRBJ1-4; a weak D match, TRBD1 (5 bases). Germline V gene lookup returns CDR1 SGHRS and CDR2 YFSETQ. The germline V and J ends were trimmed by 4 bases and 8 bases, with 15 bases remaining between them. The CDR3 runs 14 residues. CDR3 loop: CASSAGTGWEKLFF. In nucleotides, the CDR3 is TGCGCCAGCAGCGCCGGGACGGGCTGGGAAAAACTGTTTTTT.

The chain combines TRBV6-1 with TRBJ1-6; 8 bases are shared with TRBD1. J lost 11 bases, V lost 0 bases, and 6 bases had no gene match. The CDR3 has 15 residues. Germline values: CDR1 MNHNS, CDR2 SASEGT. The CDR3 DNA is TGTGCCAGCAGTGAAGCAGGCAGGGGGCATACACCCCTCCACTTT. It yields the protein CASSEAGRGHTPLHF.

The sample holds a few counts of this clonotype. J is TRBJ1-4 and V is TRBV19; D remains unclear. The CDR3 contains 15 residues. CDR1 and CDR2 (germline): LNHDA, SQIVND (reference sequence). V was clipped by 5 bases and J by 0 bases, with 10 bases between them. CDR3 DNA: TGTGCCAGTAGTTCCCTGGGGTCAACTAATGAAAAACTGTTTTTT. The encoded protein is CASSSLGSTNEKLFF.

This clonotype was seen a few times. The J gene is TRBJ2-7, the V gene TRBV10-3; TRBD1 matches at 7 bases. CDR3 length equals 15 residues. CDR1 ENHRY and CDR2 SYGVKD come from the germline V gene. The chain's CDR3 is CATARTGQVGNEQYF. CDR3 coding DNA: TGTGCAACAGCCAGGACAGGCCAAGTGGGGAACGAGCAGTACTTC.

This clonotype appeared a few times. The CDR3 DNA is TGTGCCATCGCTCCTAGGCCTGATAATGAGCAGTTCTTC. Translation gives CAIAPRPDNEQFF. The V gene is TRBV10-3, the J gene TRBJ2-7; D not certain. Matching the DNA end better, TRBJ2-1 makes the J call doubtful. This CDR3 spans 13 amino acids. Germline CDR1 and CDR2: ENHRY and SYGVKD.